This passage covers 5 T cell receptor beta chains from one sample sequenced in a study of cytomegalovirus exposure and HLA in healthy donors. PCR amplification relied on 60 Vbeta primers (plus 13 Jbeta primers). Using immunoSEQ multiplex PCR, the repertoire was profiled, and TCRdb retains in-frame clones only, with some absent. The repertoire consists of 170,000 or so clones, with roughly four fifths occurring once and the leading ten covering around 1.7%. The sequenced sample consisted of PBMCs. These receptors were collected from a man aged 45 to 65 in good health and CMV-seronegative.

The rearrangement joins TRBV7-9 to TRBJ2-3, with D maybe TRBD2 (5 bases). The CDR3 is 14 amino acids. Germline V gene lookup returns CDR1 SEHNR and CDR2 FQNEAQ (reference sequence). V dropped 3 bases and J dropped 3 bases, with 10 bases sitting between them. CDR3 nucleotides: TGTGCCAGCAGCTTCGGGGAAGGTACAGATACGCAGTATTTT. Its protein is CASSFGEGTDTQYF. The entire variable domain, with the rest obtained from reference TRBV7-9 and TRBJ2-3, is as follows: DTGVSQNPRHKITKRGQNVTFRCDPISEHNRLYWYRQTLGQGPEFLTYFQNEAQLEKSRLLSDRFSAERPKGSFSTLEIQRTEQGDSAMYLCASSFGEGTDTQYFGPGTRLTVL.

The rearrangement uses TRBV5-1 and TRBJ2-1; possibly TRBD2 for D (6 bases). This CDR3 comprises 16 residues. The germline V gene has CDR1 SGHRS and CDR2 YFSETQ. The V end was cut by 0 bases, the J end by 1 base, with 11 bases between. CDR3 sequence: CASSLAGGKSYNEQFF. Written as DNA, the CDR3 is TGCGCCAGCAGCTTGGCCGGCGGGAAGTCCTACAATGAGCAGTTCTTC.

The CDR3 nucleotides read TGCGCCAGCAGCTTGAATCAGGGCCACGAGCAGTACTTC. This encodes CASSLNQGHEQYF. The chain carries TRBV5-1 and TRBJ2-7; D perhaps matches TRBD1 (5 bases). The CDR3 consists of 13 residues. Germline-derived CDR1 and CDR2 are SGHRS and YFSETQ. V lost 1 base to trimming and J lost 5 bases, with 10 bases between them.

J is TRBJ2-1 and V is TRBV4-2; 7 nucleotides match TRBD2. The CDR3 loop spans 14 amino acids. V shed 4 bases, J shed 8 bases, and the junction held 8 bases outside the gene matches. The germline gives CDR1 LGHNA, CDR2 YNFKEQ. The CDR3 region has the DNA TGTGCCAGCAGCCGTGGGGAGGGACCCGATGAGCAGTTCTTC. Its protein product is CASSRGEGPDEQFF.

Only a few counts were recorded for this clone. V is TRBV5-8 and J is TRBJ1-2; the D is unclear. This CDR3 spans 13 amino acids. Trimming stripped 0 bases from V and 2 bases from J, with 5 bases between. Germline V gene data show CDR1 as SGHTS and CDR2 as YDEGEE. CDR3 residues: CASSLDSNYGYTF. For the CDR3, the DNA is TGTGCCAGCAGCTTGGACTCGAACTATGGCTACACCTTC. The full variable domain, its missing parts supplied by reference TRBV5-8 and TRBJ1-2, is EAGVTQSPTHLIKTRGQQATLRCSPISGHTSVYWYQQALGLGLQFLLWYDEGEERNRGNFPPRFSGRQFPNYSSELNVNALELEDSALYLCASSLDSNYGYTFGSGTRLTVV.